Listed here are 11 T cell receptor beta chains from one sample, sequenced in a study of blood T cell repertoires in COVID-19. Sequenced by immunoSEQ multiplex PCR; TCRdb stores in-frame clones only, minus some. This sample carries some 190,000 clones, 88% of them seen once, and the ten largest clones take roughly 1.6%. The source material was peripheral blood. These receptors were obtained from a man between 18 and 35 years old with active or convalescent COVID-19.

The rearrangement links TRBV19 to TRBJ1-2; 7 bases map to TRBD1. The germline V gene encodes CDR1 LNHDA and CDR2 SQIVND (reference sequence). The CDR3 has 13 amino acids. Trimming took 3 bases from V and 8 from J; bases not matched to a gene: 6. The CDR3 DNA follows: TGTGCCAGTAGTATCGCACAGGGGTGGGGCTACACCTTC. Translated, it gives CASSIAQGWGYTF.

The J gene is TRBJ2-1, the V gene TRBV15, with 14 bases lining up with TRBD2. Germline CDR1 and CDR2: LNHNV and YYDKDF (reference sequence). The CDR3 is made up of 16 amino acids. V was clipped by 3 bases and J by 6 bases; unmatched bases: 4. The CDR3 DNA follows: TGTGCCACCAGCAGTCAAGGGACTAGCGGGGGCAATGAGCAGTTCTTC. Protein: CATSSQGTSGGNEQFF.

The chain links TRBV6-1 to TRBJ1-2; 8 bases agree with TRBD1. CDR1 is MNHNS, CDR2 SASEGT, per germline. This CDR3 comprises 14 residues. Trimming removed 6 bases from V and 4 bases from J; junction bases left unmatched: 7. DNA for the CDR3: TGTGCCAGCAGCCCAGGGGGCTCCTCCTATGGCTACACCTTC. Its protein product is CASSPGGSSYGYTF.

The chain couples TRBV25-1 to TRBJ2-3, with a weak D call TRBD2 (6 bases). CDR1 and CDR2 from the germline V gene are MGHDK and SYGVNS. V gave up 0 bases and J gave up 1 base, with 11 bases separating them. This CDR3 comprises 16 residues. CDR3 protein: CASSEYRDSRTDTQYF. The DNA for the CDR3 is TGTGCCAGCAGTGAATATCGGGACTCACGCACAGATACGCAGTATTTT.

The rearrangement uses TRBV5-1 and TRBJ2-5, with 8 bases fitting TRBD2. CDR1 and CDR2 from the germline V gene are SGHRS and YFSETQ. The V gene end was trimmed by 1 base and the J gene end by 4 bases; junction bases not matched to a gene: 6. This CDR3 spans 15 amino acids. CDR3 sequence: CASSLTGGPRETQYF. The CDR3 DNA is TGCGCCAGCAGCTTGACGGGAGGGCCGCGAGAGACCCAGTACTTC. Supplemented by reference TRBV5-1 and TRBJ2-5, the full variable domain reads KAGVTQTPRYLIKTRGQQVTLSCSPISGHRSVSWYQQTPGQGLQFLFEYFSETQRNKGNFPGRFSGRQFSNSRSEMNVSTLELGDSALYLCASSLTGGPRETQYFGPGTRLLVL.

The V call is TRBV6-5, the J call TRBJ2-7; TRBD1 might be the D (6 bases). V was clipped by 0 bases and J by 3 bases, with 12 bases between them. The CDR3 length is 15 residues. CDR1 and CDR2 (germline): MNHEY, SVGAGI. CDR3 protein: CASSYSGQGYYEQYF. In DNA, the CDR3 is TGTGCCAGCAGTTACTCGGGGCAGGGGTACTACGAGCAGTACTTC.

The table lists this clone with a count of one. The J gene is TRBJ2-2, the V gene TRBV30; no reliable D call. CDR3 length equals 15 residues. V lost 2 bases, J lost 1 base, and 11 bases lay in between. Germline CDR1 GTSNPN, CDR2 SVGIG (reference sequence). CDR3 amino acids: CAWSPYPKNTGELFF. CDR3 coding DNA: TGTGCCTGGAGTCCTTACCCTAAGAACACCGGGGAGCTGTTTTTT. The entire variable domain, with the rest obtained from reference TRBV30 and TRBJ2-2, is as follows: SQTIHQWPATLVQPVGSPLSLECTVEGTSNPNLYWYRQAAGRGLQLLFYSVGIGQISSEVPQNLSASRPQDRQFILSSKKLLLSDSGFYLCAWSPYPKNTGELFFGEGSRLTVL.

The chain has TRBV10-3 and TRBJ2-3, with TRBD2 matching over 11 bases. The CDR3 is 15 amino acids. Germline-derived CDR1 and CDR2 are ENHRY and SYGVKD. With 3 bases clipped from V and 5 bases from J, the junction kept 4 bases outside the gene matches. DNA of the CDR3: TGTGCCATCAGTGATAGCGGGGGGGCAGGAGATACGCAGTATTTT. It yields the protein CAISDSGGAGDTQYF.

Only one count was recorded for this clone. This rearrangement joins TRBV4-3 to TRBJ1-4; D gene unclear. V lost 8 bases and J 5 bases, leaving 15 bases between the germline ends. In germline, CDR1 is LGHNA, CDR2 YSLEER. This CDR3 comprises 14 residues. The CDR3 loop is CASQTTIGNEKLFF. The DNA of the CDR3 is TGCGCCAGCCAAACTACGATCGGAAATGAAAAACTGTTTTTT.

The J gene is TRBJ2-5, the V gene TRBV12-3 or TRBV12-4; 8 nucleotides agree with TRBD1. V shed 5 bases, J shed 4 bases, and the junction held 3 bases outside the gene matches. The CDR3 sequence is 13 residues long. The DNA for the CDR3 is TGTGCCAGCAGTCCCAGGGGGCCAGAGACCCAGTACTTC. Translated, it gives CASSPRGPETQYF.

The CDR3 protein is CASSQASGTVSANEKLFF. DNA of the CDR3: TGCGCCAGCAGCCAAGCCTCCGGGACAGTCTCAGCTAATGAAAAACTGTTTTTT. The chain joins TRBV4-3 to TRBJ1-4; 7 bases are shared with TRBD1. The CDR3 is made up of 18 amino acids. In germline, CDR1 is LGHNA, CDR2 YSLEER. After removal of 1 base from V and 3 bases from J, the junction contained 11 bases not matched to a gene.